This T cell receptor beta chain was identified in a study of blood T cell repertoires in COVID-19. Study information: Some COVID-19 samples were acute and others convalescent; all came from the United States, Italy and Spain.

Assay: immunoSEQ multiplex PCR; the TCRdb copy retains only in-frame clones and omits some. The table records approximately 170,000 clones, about 88% of them present only once. V shed 0 bases and J shed 5 bases, with 8 bases lying between them. Germline CDR1 reads KGHSH; CDR2 reads LQKENI. The CDR3 runs 14 residues. The sequence derives from a woman of 80 years or more with acute or convalescent COVID-19. The chain couples TRBV18 to TRBJ2-1; D perhaps matches TRBD2 (5 bases). The sequencing input was peripheral blood. In nucleotides, the CDR3 is TGTGCCAGCTCACCACCTAGCGCAAACAATGAGCAGTTCTTC. This gives the protein CASSPPSANNEQFF.